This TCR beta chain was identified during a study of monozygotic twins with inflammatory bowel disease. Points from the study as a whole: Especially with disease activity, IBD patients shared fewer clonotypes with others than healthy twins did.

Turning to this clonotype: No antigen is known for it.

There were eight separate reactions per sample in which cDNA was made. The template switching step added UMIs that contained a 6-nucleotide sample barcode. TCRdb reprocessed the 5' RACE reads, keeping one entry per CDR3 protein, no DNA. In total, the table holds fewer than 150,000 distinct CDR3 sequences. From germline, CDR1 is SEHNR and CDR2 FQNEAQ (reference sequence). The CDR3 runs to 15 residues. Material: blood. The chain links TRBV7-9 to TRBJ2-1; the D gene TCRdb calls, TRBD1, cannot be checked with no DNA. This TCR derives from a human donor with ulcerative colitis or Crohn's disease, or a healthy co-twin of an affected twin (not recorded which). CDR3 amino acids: CASSLGVAGHNEQFF.